A single sample is the source of the 29 T cell receptor beta chains below, sequenced in a study of blood T cell repertoires in COVID-19. Sequencing was performed with immunoSEQ multiplex PCR; in TCRdb, only in-frame clones are kept and a portion is missing. The data show 55,000 to 65,000 clones, 91% seen once. What was sequenced was peripheral blood. These receptors originate from a human donor in a cohort sampled during active COVID-19.

This chain joins TRBV11-2 and TRBJ1-4; 8 bases are shared with TRBD1. Losses at the gene ends were 2 bases for V and 6 bases for J; bases not matched to a gene: 11. Germline CDR1 and CDR2: SGHAT and FQNNGV. This CDR3 spans 17 amino acids. As DNA, the CDR3 is TGTGCCAGCAGCTTAAGGATTGGGACAGGATCAGATGAAAAACTGTTTTTT. Translated, it gives CASSLRIGTGSDEKLFF.

The V and J genes are TRBV7-2 and TRBJ2-7; the D gene is possibly TRBD2 (6 bases). CDR3 size: 13 residues. Trimming shortened V by 3 bases and J by 4 bases, and 10 bases separated the two germline ends. In germline, CDR1 is SGHTA, CDR2 FQGNSA. CDR3 coding DNA: TGTGCCAGCAGCTTCTCGGCGGGGTACGAGCAGTACTTC. It encodes CASSFSAGYEQYF.

The chain links TRBV6-6 to TRBJ2-1; the match to TRBD1 covers 9 bases. CDR1 is MNHNY and CDR2 is SVGAGI in the germline V gene (reference sequence). J lost 8 bases, V lost 6 bases, and 11 bases had no gene match. The CDR3 totals 15 residues. Here the CDR3 DNA reads TGTGCCAGCAGAGGGACAGGGTCAAGAGATTATGAGCAGTTCTTC. This translates into CASRGTGSRDYEQFF.

The V gene is TRBV6-1, the J gene TRBJ2-1, with TRBD2 matching over 12 bases. V trimming: 3 bases; J trimming: 0 bases; junction bases outside the gene matches: 12. The CDR3 runs to 20 residues. CDR1 is MNHNS, CDR2 SASEGT, per germline. The DNA of the CDR3 is TGTGCCAGCAGTGACGTAGGGCCTAGCGGGAGGGCCCCCTCCTACAATGAGCAGTTCTTC. Its translation: CASSDVGPSGRAPSYNEQFF.

This sequence joins TRBV19 and TRBJ1-1; possibly TRBD1 for D (5 bases). CDR1 LNHDA and CDR2 SQIVND come from the germline V gene (reference sequence). V was clipped by 7 bases and J by 5 bases, with 8 bases between them. CDR3 length: 11 residues. In DNA, the CDR3 is TGTGCCAGTATGGGGGGGACTGAAGCTTTCTTT. Its translation: CASMGGTEAFF.

The chain couples TRBV28 to TRBJ1-2; 7 positions match TRBD1. Germline V lookup: CDR1 MDHEN, CDR2 SYDVKM. The CDR3 is 15 residues long. J gave up 2 bases and V 3 bases, and 6 bases lay outside the gene matches. In DNA, the CDR3 is TGTGCCAGCAGTTTCCCGGGACAGTTAAACTATGGCTACACCTTC. It yields the protein CASSFPGQLNYGYTF.

This chain uses TRBV6-5 with TRBJ1-2; D not resolved. Germline assignment: CDR1 MNHEY and CDR2 SVGAGI. The CDR3 is 13 amino acids. Trimming took 3 bases from V and 3 from J, leaving 8 bases between them. CDR3 amino acids: CASSYVQYYGYTF. The CDR3 nucleotides are TGTGCCAGCAGTTATGTCCAGTACTATGGCTACACCTTC.

This rearrangement joins TRBV7-2 to TRBJ1-5, with TRBD1 identical over 11 bases. J was trimmed by 9 bases and V by 1 base; bases with no gene match: 14. The germline V gene has CDR1 SGHTA and CDR2 FQGNSA. The CDR3 spans 18 residues. The CDR3 coding sequence is TGTGCCAGCAGCTTAGGGGGGACAGGGGGTGTGGGACGATCGCCCCAGCATTTT. Residues: CASSLGGTGGVGRSPQHF.

The V call is TRBV19, the J call TRBJ2-1; the match to TRBD2 covers 9 bases. This CDR3 comprises 15 residues. Germline loops: CDR1 LNHDA, CDR2 SQIVND (reference sequence). Trimming cost V 5 bases and J 4 bases; bases outside gene matches: 6. CDR3 nucleotides: TGTGCCAGTAGTCCCGGGACTAGCTCTTACAATGAGCAGTTCTTC. It specifies CASSPGTSSYNEQFF.

The chain is built from TRBV2 and TRBJ2-5, with 10 bases matching TRBD2. The V and J ends lost 9 bases and 4 bases, in that order; junction bases with no gene match: 8. The CDR3 covers 14 residues. The germline V gene encodes CDR1 SNHLY and CDR2 FYNNEI. DNA of the CDR3: TGTGCCAGTCTGAGCGGGAGGGCGTCAGAGACCCAGTACTTC. This sequence encodes CASLSGRASETQYF.

CDR3 residues: CASSLTDRFVLGEAFF. The CDR3 region has the DNA TGTGCCAGCAGTCTCACCGACAGGTTTGTACTTGGGGAAGCTTTCTTT. The gene calls are TRBV28 and TRBJ1-1; D is perhaps TRBD1 (6 bases). V was pared by 5 bases and J by 8 bases, with 24 bases between. Germline CDR1 MDHEN, CDR2 SYDVKM. The CDR3 has 16 amino acids.

This chain links TRBV5-5 with TRBJ2-2; D is perhaps TRBD2 (5 bases). The length of the CDR3 is 15 residues. V was clipped by 1 base and J by 2 bases, with 9 bases between them. Germline loops: CDR1 SGHKS, CDR2 YYEKEE (reference sequence). The CDR3 here is CASSLLEGNTGELFF. The DNA for the CDR3 is TGTGCCAGCAGCTTGTTAGAGGGTAACACCGGGGAGCTGTTTTTT.

The chain uses TRBV7-3 and TRBJ1-1; 10 positions match TRBD1. Per the germline V gene, CDR1 is SGHTA and CDR2 is FQGTGA. The CDR3 spans 15 residues. V gave up 5 bases and J gave up 9 bases; unmatched junction bases: 12. In DNA form, the CDR3 reads TGTGCCAGCAGCAGAAGCCGGGACAGGGGATTCCAAGCTTTCTTT. Translated, it gives CASSRSRDRGFQAFF.

The chain is built from TRBV2 and TRBJ1-5, with 8 nucleotides matching TRBD1. Germline V gene data show CDR1 as SNHLY and CDR2 as FYNNEI. The V gene end was trimmed by 4 bases and the J gene end by 3 bases; junction bases not matched to a gene: 5. The CDR3 loop spans 15 amino acids. CDR3: CASSGTGSHNQPQHF. DNA for the CDR3: TGTGCCAGCAGTGGGACAGGGAGTCACAATCAGCCCCAGCATTTT.

The chain recombines TRBV7-9 with TRBJ2-7; TRBD2 matches 8 bases. J was trimmed by 3 bases and V by 2 bases; bases with no gene match: 15. CDR3 length equals 18 residues. Germline CDR1 and CDR2: SEHNR and FQNEAQ (reference sequence). CDR3 in amino acids: CASSLTLVSAGDIYEQYF. The CDR3 region has the DNA TGTGCCAGCAGCTTAACTCTTGTATCAGCGGGGGATATCTACGAGCAGTACTTC.

The CDR3 reads CASSLSIAGGGTQYF. DNA for the CDR3: TGTGCCAGCAGCTTAAGCATCGCTGGCGGGGGGACCCAGTACTTC. V and J are TRBV7-8 and TRBJ2-5, with TRBD2 matching 7 bases. CDR1 is SGHVS, CDR2 FQNEAQ, per germline. The CDR3 spans 15 residues. J was trimmed by 7 bases and V by 2 bases; bases with no gene match: 10.

V is TRBV27 and J is TRBJ2-7; tentative D call: TRBD1 (5 bases). The CDR3 is 15 residues long. Looked up from germline, CDR1 is MNHEY and CDR2 is SMNVEV (reference sequence). V shed 3 bases and J shed 0 bases, with 12 bases lying between them. The CDR3 region has the DNA TGTGCCAGCAGTTTTCGAGACAGACCCTCCTACGAGCAGTACTTC. Its translation is CASSFRDRPSYEQYF.

The chain combines TRBV18 with TRBJ2-7, with D uncertain. Germline CDR1 and CDR2: KGHSH and LQKENI. The CDR3 is made up of 12 amino acids. V dropped 2 bases and J dropped 6 bases, with 8 bases sitting between them. CDR3 nucleotides: TGTGCCAGCTCACCAACGGCAGGCGAGCAGTACTTC. As protein: CASSPTAGEQYF. The variable domain in full, with the rest retrieved from reference TRBV18 and TRBJ2-7, is NAGVMQNPRHLVRRRGQEARLRCSPMKGHSHVYWYRQLPEEGLKFMVYLQKENIIDESGMPKERFSAEFPKEGPSILRIQQVVRGDSAAYFCASSPTAGEQYFGPGTRLTVT.

The rearrangement uses TRBV3-1 (or the pseudogene TRBV3-2) and TRBJ2-3; D is possibly TRBD2 (5 bases). Trimming left V 3 bases short and J 0 bases short, with 10 bases between. Germline CDR1 reads LGHDT; CDR2 reads YNNKEL (reference sequence). This CDR3 contains 15 residues. DNA of the CDR3: TGTGCCAGCAGCCAGCTAGCCGCTAGCACAGATACGCAGTATTTT. Amino acid sequence: CASSQLAASTDTQYF.

The chain carries TRBV7-2 and TRBJ2-5; weak D call: TRBD2 (6 bases). This CDR3 comprises 14 residues. V was trimmed by 3 bases and J by 3 bases, leaving 11 bases between them. The germline V gene encodes CDR1 SGHTA and CDR2 FQGNSA. The CDR3 loop reads CASSFRGRKETQYF. For the CDR3, the DNA is TGTGCCAGCAGCTTCCGGGGGAGGAAAGAGACCCAGTACTTC.

The V call is TRBV4-1, the J call TRBJ2-1; 9 bases match TRBD2. The trim removed 0 bases at V and 4 bases at J, leaving 10 bases unmatched. Germline V gene data show CDR1 as MGHRA and CDR2 as YSYEKL. The CDR3 sequence is 18 residues long. The DNA of the CDR3 is TGCGCCAGCAGCCAAGAGCTAGCGGGGAGAGGAAGTTACAATGAGCAGTTCTTC. Amino acid sequence: CASSQELAGRGSYNEQFF.

The chain employs TRBV4-3 and TRBJ2-7, with TRBD1 identical over 10 bases. V lost 4 bases to trimming and J lost 7 bases; unmatched junction nucleotides: 10. The germline CDR1 and CDR2 sequences are LGHNA and YSLEER. This CDR3 has 15 residues. The CDR3 sequence is CASSPDQTGGQEQYF. CDR3 bases: TGCGCCAGCAGCCCAGACCAGACAGGGGGCCAGGAGCAGTACTTC.

This chain links TRBV4-1 with TRBJ2-3; D might be TRBD1 (5 bases). Germline assignment: CDR1 MGHRA and CDR2 YSYEKL. The V end was cut by 1 base, the J end by 9 bases, with 14 bases between. The CDR3 sequence is 14 residues long. DNA for the CDR3: TGCGCCAGCAGCCAAGTTTTAAGTCAGGGAACGCAGTATTTT. Translating it yields CASSQVLSQGTQYF.

The chain employs TRBV19 and TRBJ2-1; TRBD2 is a possible D gene (7 bases). Trimming took 3 bases from V and 4 from J, leaving 13 bases between them. This CDR3 is built from 15 residues. Per the germline V gene, CDR1 is LNHDA and CDR2 is SQIVND (reference sequence). CDR3 in amino acids: CASSIGAGAYNEQFF. CDR3 nucleotides: TGTGCCAGTAGTATTGGGGCGGGGGCGTACAATGAGCAGTTCTTC.

The chain carries TRBV5-6 and TRBJ1-2, with D possibly being TRBD1 (5 bases). The length of the CDR3 is 14 residues. Germline V gene lookup returns CDR1 SGHDT and CDR2 YYEEEE. With 6 bases removed from V and 8 bases from J, the gap between germline ends came to 20 bases. The CDR3 coding sequence is TGTGCCAGCAACTTAAGAGGAGGGGACCGGGGCTACACCTTC. Translation: CASNLRGGDRGYTF.

The rearrangement uses TRBV11-3 and TRBJ2-7; 9 positions match TRBD1. The V gene end was trimmed by 5 bases and the J gene end by 5 bases; junction bases not matched to a gene: 7. Germline V gene lookup returns CDR1 SGHNT and CDR2 YENEEA. This CDR3 is 14 amino acids long. CDR3 sequence: CASSHRDRAHEQYF. The CDR3 DNA reads as TGTGCCAGCAGCCACCGGGACAGGGCCCACGAGCAGTACTTC.

The chain recombines TRBV24-1 with TRBJ2-1; TRBD2 agrees at 10 bases. Germline lookup yields CDR1 KGHDR and CDR2 SFDVKD. The ends lost 6 bases at V and 9 bases at J; junction bases unmatched: 4. There are 13 residues in the CDR3. This chain's CDR3 is CATSSSGSVEQFF. The CDR3 region has the DNA TGTGCCACCAGTTCTAGCGGGAGTGTTGAGCAGTTCTTC.

The chain has TRBV21-1 and TRBJ2-1; the table's D call TRBD2 went unverified against the DNA. TRBV21-1 is a documented pseudogene. The CDR3 sequence is 14 residues long. CDR3 in amino acids: CARLADGSYNEQFF. CDR3 bases: TGTGCCAGACTAGCCGACGGGTCCTACAATGAGCAGTTCTTC.

This clone appeared a single time. This chain links TRBV19 with TRBJ1-6; no firm D call. Germline V gene sequence: CDR1 LNHDA, CDR2 SQIVND (reference sequence). Trimming left V 7 bases short and J 0 bases short, with 10 bases between. There are 15 residues in the CDR3. The CDR3 reads CASKRQSSYNSPLHF. CDR3 nucleotide sequence: TGTGCCAGTAAGCGGCAGAGCTCCTATAATTCACCCCTCCACTTT.